This TCR beta chain emerged from a study of blood T cells in healthy people across ages. The ends were cut back, 1 base at V and 4 bases at J, with 10 bases in the middle. The CDR3 extends over 14 amino acids. Germline CDR1 and CDR2: MNHEY and SVGEGT. Using a J-beta primer mix together with a sample-barcoded 5' primer, a second PCR was run for roughly 6 to 12 cycles. MiXCR, run by TCRdb on the 5' RACE reads, gives a single entry per CDR3 protein. The table records approximately 2,000,000 distinct CDR3 sequences, about 39% of them present only once. The genes are TRBV6-2 or TRBV6-3 and TRBJ2-5; possible D gene TRBD2, 6 bases. This sequence originates from a human donor in good health. Sample: blood. The CDR3 sequence is CASSYYGGGETQYF. Written as DNA, the CDR3 is TGTGCCAGCAGTTACTACGGGGGAGGAGAGACCCAGTACTTC.